These T cell receptor beta chains were read from a single sample in a study of cytomegalovirus exposure and HLA in healthy donors. Some clones are missing from TCRdb's copy, which holds only in-frame ones; the method was immunoSEQ multiplex PCR. The sample shows around 140,000 clones, approximately 9% of them seen only once. Specimen: PBMCs. These receptors originate from a woman between 40 and 50 years old in good health and CMV-seropositive. The CDR3 runs from the conserved cysteine through the conserved F or W. Not all rows give a size; the values are once, few, many and, for expanded clones, a class.

TRBV6-1	TRBJ2-7	few	CASSEKWGGTYEQYF
TRBV2	TRBJ2-7	few	CASSGLAGGYEQYF
TRBV6-1	TRBJ1-5	few	CASSEWRGQGDQPQHF
TRBV6-1	TRBJ2-5	NA	CASRAPQETQYF
TRBV5-4	TRBJ1-2	NA	CASGGQGPANYGYTF
TRBV5-1	TRBJ2-3	few	CASSWGSGRGDTQYF
TRBV2	TRBJ2-5	few	CASTPGLAGVETQYF
TRBV27	TRBJ2-7	few	CASSLGGRAYEQYF
TRBV6-6	TRBJ1-2	few	CASAGTAYGYTF
TRBV6-5	TRBJ2-6	few	CASSYYADTGNVLTF
TRBV19	TRBJ1-4	NA	CASNRDEKLFF
TRBV5-1	TRBJ2-3	few	CASSFPGGGDTQYF
TRBV5-1	TRBJ2-4	few	CASSLYGNIQYF
TRBV7-9	TRBJ1-1	NA	CASSARTGDTEAFF
TRBV5-6	TRBJ1-4	NA	CASSLRTGASTNEELFF
TRBV6-5	TRBJ2-3	few	CASRGGFSTDTQYF
TRBV19	TRBJ1-1	NA	CASSWGIGGTEAFF
TRBV5-4	TRBJ2-5	NA	CASSWRTSGQETQYF